These 11 T cell receptor beta chains were sequenced from one sample in a study of blood T cell repertoires in COVID-19. The assay was immunoSEQ multiplex PCR, and TCRdb's table has in-frame clones only and misses some. The table lists tens of thousands of clones, approximately 87% of them singletons. The sequenced material came from peripheral blood. The receptors originated from a human donor with active COVID-19. The donor label of this sample is uncertain.

The chain employs TRBV5-6 and TRBJ2-7; 9 bases align to TRBD2. The CDR3 is 15 amino acids. Germline CDR1 SGHDT, CDR2 YYEEEE. V shed 6 bases, J shed 1 base, and the junction held 8 bases outside the gene matches. The CDR3 bases are TGTGCCAGCACCGAAGCGGGGGGCTATTCCTACGAGCAGTACTTC. It encodes CASTEAGGYSYEQYF.

CDR3 DNA: TGTGCCAGCAGCCAAGATAGGCGCGGGGCCCAGCATTTT. This encodes CASSQDRRGAQHF. The chain combines TRBV3-1 (or the pseudogene TRBV3-2) with TRBJ1-5; D uncertain. Germline V CDR1 and CDR2: LGHDT, YNNKEL (reference sequence). This CDR3 has 13 amino acids. V lost 0 bases and J 11 bases, leaving 11 bases between the germline ends.

The rearrangement links TRBV9 to TRBJ1-1; weak D call: TRBD1 (5 bases). Germline loops: CDR1 SGDLS, CDR2 YYNGEE. The CDR3 totals 15 residues. Trimming cost V 0 bases and J 0 bases, with 9 bases left between them. The CDR3 loop is CASSVAGGVNTEAFF. For the CDR3, the DNA is TGTGCCAGCAGCGTAGCTGGGGGGGTGAACACTGAAGCTTTCTTT.

The rearrangement links TRBV10-2 to TRBJ2-5; TRBD2 matches 7 bases. The CDR3 runs 15 residues. The germline gives CDR1 WSHSY, CDR2 SAAADI. V was pared by 5 bases and J by 2 bases, with 8 bases of the junction left unmatched. CDR3 in amino acids: CASSSELAYQETQYF. The CDR3 DNA is TGCGCCAGCAGTTCTGAACTAGCGTATCAAGAGACCCAGTACTTC.

The chain employs TRBV5-1 and TRBJ1-1; the match to TRBD1 covers 7 bases. CDR1 is SGHRS and CDR2 is YFSETQ in the germline V gene. With V trimmed by 4 bases and J by 10 bases, 10 bases remained unmatched. The CDR3 covers 13 residues. Here the CDR3 DNA reads TGCGCCAGCAGCCGGGACAGACCCGATGTAGCTTTCTTT. It yields the protein CASSRDRPDVAFF.

This chain links TRBV9 with TRBJ2-7; D possibly corresponds to TRBD2 (6 bases). Germline lookup yields CDR1 SGDLS and CDR2 YYNGEE. V dropped 4 bases and J dropped 4 bases, with 15 bases sitting between them. The CDR3 covers 14 residues. The CDR3 nucleotides are TGTGCCAGCAGCCCGGCCGGGACTTCATACGAGCAGTACTTC. Its protein is CASSPAGTSYEQYF.

The chain combines TRBV19 with TRBJ1-3; the D is unclear. Germline V gene sequence: CDR1 LNHDA, CDR2 SQIVND (reference sequence). The CDR3 length is 13 residues. V was trimmed by 9 bases and J by 1 base, leaving 10 bases between them. The CDR3 DNA follows: TGTGCCAGCAGGTCGTATTCTGGAAACACCATATATTTT. It translates to CASRSYSGNTIYF.

The CDR3 is CASSPSQIAVYEQYF. CDR3 bases: TGTGCCAGCAGTCCCTCCCAAATTGCGGTCTACGAGCAGTACTTC. The rearrangement joins TRBV28 to TRBJ2-7; D is unclear. V was pared by 5 bases and J by 3 bases, with 17 bases between. Germline CDR1 is MDHEN and CDR2 is SYDVKM. This CDR3 comprises 15 residues.

This clone has only a few counts. The same CDR3 also results from other DNA sequences found in this sample. This sequence joins TRBV29-1 and TRBJ1-5, with D possibly being TRBD1 (5 bases). Looked up from germline, CDR1 is SQVTM and CDR2 is ANQGSEA. Trimming shortened V by 4 bases and J by 4 bases, and 11 bases separated the two germline ends. The CDR3 runs 13 residues. The CDR3 DNA sequence: TGCAGCGTTGCCCTAGGGGTTAATCAGCCCCAGCATTTT. This gives the protein CSVALGVNQPQHF.

The V gene is TRBV11-2, the J gene TRBJ2-2, with TRBD1 matching over 7 bases. Trimming took 6 bases from V and 5 from J; bases not matched to a gene: 6. This CDR3 has 14 residues. Per germline, CDR1 SGHAT and CDR2 FQNNGV. The CDR3 nucleotides are TGTGCCAGCAGAAAAAACAGGGGAACCGGGGAGCTGTTTTTT. This sequence encodes CASRKNRGTGELFF.

The gene calls are TRBV10-1 and TRBJ2-3; D not certain. Germline loops: CDR1 WNHNN, CDR2 SYGVQD (reference sequence). Trimming removed 2 bases from V and 1 base from J, with 4 bases in between. The CDR3 totals 13 residues. The CDR3 loop reads CASSEAGTDTQYF. The CDR3 DNA reads TGCGCCAGCAGTGAGGCGGGCACAGATACGCAGTATTTT.